This T cell receptor beta chain was documented in a study of T cells after yellow fever vaccination. Study results and caveats: Abundant bulk-population clonotypes could contaminate the FACS-sorted repertoires.

CDR3 length: 14 residues. Germline V gene data show CDR1 as LGHNA and CDR2 as YSLEER. V lost 1 base, J lost 2 bases, and 8 bases lay in between. TCRdb re-analysed the 5' RACE reads in MiXCR, keeping a single row per CDR3 protein. The top ten hold about a sixth of the sample, which has 350,000 to 450,000 distinct CDR3 sequences, around 20% seen once. Of note for this clonotype: The target antigen is unknown.

The sequence came from a man aged 18-30 years who received the YFV17D yellow fever vaccine. The chain employs TRBV4-3 and TRBJ1-1; D is undetermined. This specimen consisted of PBMCs, obtained before the yellow fever booster vaccination. CDR3 bases: TGCGCCAGCAGCCAAGCTCCGGGTAACACTGAAGCTTTCTTT. Amino acids: CASSQAPGNTEAFF.